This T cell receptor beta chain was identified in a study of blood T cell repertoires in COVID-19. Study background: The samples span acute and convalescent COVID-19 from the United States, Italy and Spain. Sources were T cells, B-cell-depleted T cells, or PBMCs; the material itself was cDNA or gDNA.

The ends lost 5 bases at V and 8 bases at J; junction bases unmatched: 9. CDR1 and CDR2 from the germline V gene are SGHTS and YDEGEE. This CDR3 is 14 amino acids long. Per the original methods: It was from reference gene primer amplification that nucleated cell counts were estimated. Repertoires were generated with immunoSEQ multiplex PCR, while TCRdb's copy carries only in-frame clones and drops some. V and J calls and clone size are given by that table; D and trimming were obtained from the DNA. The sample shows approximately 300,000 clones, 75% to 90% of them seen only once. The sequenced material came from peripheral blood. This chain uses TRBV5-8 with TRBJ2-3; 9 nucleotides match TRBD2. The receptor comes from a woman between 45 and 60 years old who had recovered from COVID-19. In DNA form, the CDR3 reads TGTGCCAGCAGAGGACTAGCGTGGAACCGTACGCAGTATTTT. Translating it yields CASRGLAWNRTQYF.